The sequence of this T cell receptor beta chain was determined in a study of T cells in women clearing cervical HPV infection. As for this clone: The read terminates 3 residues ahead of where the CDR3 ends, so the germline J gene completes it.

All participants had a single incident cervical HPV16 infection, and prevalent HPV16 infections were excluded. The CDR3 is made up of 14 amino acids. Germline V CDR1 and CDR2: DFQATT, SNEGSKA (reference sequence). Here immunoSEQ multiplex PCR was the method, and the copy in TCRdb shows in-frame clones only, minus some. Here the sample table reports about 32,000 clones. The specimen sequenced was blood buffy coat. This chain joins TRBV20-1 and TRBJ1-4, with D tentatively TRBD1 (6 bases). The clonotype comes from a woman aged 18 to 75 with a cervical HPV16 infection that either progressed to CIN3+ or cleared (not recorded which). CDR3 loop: CSASAGTQNSPLFF. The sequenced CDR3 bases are TGCAGTGCTAGTGCCGGGACACAAAATTCACCA.